These 9 T cell receptor beta chains share one sample of origin, sequenced in a study of control samples from healthy donors and cancer patients. Data came from immunoSEQ multiplex PCR; TCRdb stores just in-frame clones and leaves some out. Of about 130,000 clones detected, approximately 92% appear once; the ten largest clones hold more than 2%. The sequenced sample was blood. Receptors were obtained from a man between 18 and 35 years old in good health.

The rearrangement uses TRBV3-1 (or the pseudogene TRBV3-2) and TRBJ1-1; no clear D gene. The CDR3 has 18 amino acids. CDR1 LGHDT and CDR2 YNNKEL come from the germline V gene (reference sequence). Deletions cut 0 bases from V and 1 base from J, with 18 bases between. CDR3 sequence reads: CASSQDVRADRTNTEAFF. The DNA for the CDR3 is TGTGCCAGCAGCCAAGATGTCCGGGCCGATCGAACGAACACTGAAGCTTTCTTT.

The V call is TRBV27, the J call TRBJ2-3; 9 nucleotides line up with TRBD2. Germline loops: CDR1 MNHEY, CDR2 SMNVEV (reference sequence). The CDR3 runs to 16 residues. Germline trimming cut 3 bases from V and 6 bases from J; bases unmatched to any gene: 10. The CDR3 DNA reads TGTGCCAGCAGTTTCCCCATAGCGGGAGTAATTGATACGCAGTATTTT. Residues: CASSFPIAGVIDTQYF.

The chain carries TRBV19 and TRBJ2-2, with 7 bases lining up with TRBD2. Germline CDR1 is LNHDA and CDR2 is SQIVND (reference sequence). V trimming: 4 bases; J trimming: 6 bases; junction bases outside the gene matches: 5. This CDR3 comprises 14 residues. The CDR3 nucleotides are TGTGCCAGTAGTAGAGCAGGGAGGGCCGGGGAGCTGTTTTTT. Translation gives CASSRAGRAGELFF. Supplemented by reference TRBV19 and TRBJ2-2, the full variable domain reads DGGITQSPKYLFRKEGQNVTLSCEQNLNHDAMYWYRQDPGQGLRLIYYSQIVNDFQKGDIAEGYSVSREKKESFPLTVTSAQKNPTAFYLCASSRAGRAGELFFGEGSRLTVL.

J is TRBJ1-1 and V is TRBV19; D is uncertain. The CDR3 runs 13 residues. The V end lost 4 bases, the J end lost 3 bases, and 9 bases lay between the germline ends. Germline V gene data show CDR1 as LNHDA and CDR2 as SQIVND (reference sequence). The CDR3 coding sequence is TGTGCCAGTAGTACGGGGTGGGACACTGAAGCTTTCTTT. Its protein is CASSTGWDTEAFF. Looking up the rest from reference TRBV19 and TRBJ1-1 gives the full variable domain: DGGITQSPKYLFRKEGQNVTLSCEQNLNHDAMYWYRQDPGQGLRLIYYSQIVNDFQKGDIAEGYSVSREKKESFPLTVTSAQKNPTAFYLCASSTGWDTEAFFGQGTRLTVV.

This clone was counted once. The chain links TRBV28 to TRBJ1-6; no definite D call. Trimming left V 3 bases short and J 7 bases short, with 13 bases between. This CDR3 has 15 amino acids. The germline CDR1 and CDR2 sequences are MDHEN and SYDVKM. In DNA, the CDR3 is TGTGCCAGCAGTTTTGTGGTAGGGAGGAATTCACCCCTCCACTTT. Translating it yields CASSFVVGRNSPLHF.

The V gene is TRBV15, the J gene TRBJ2-5; 14 nucleotides line up with TRBD2. V was clipped by 0 bases and J by 5 bases; unmatched bases: 11. Germline V gene lookup returns CDR1 LNHNV and CDR2 YYDKDF (reference sequence). The CDR3 length is 19 residues. This chain's CDR3 is CATSRDRSGTSGSRETQYF. The CDR3 nucleotides are TGTGCCACCAGCAGAGACCGAAGTGGGACTAGCGGGAGTCGGGAGACCCAGTACTTC.

CDR3 DNA sequence: TGTGCCAGCAGTCCCACCGCGCTGATATACAATGAGCAGTTCTTC. Residues: CASSPTALIYNEQFF. J is TRBJ2-1 and V is TRBV28, with unresolved D. Trimming removed 5 bases at V and 4 bases at J, with 15 bases between. Per germline, CDR1 MDHEN and CDR2 SYDVKM. This CDR3 comprises 15 residues. Filled out from reference TRBV28 and TRBJ2-1, the complete variable domain reads DVKVTQSSRYLVKRTGEKVFLECVQDMDHENMFWYRQDPGLGLRLIYFSYDVKMKEKGDIPEGYSVSREKKERFSLILESASTNQTSMYLCASSPTALIYNEQFFGPGTRLTVL.

V usage is TRBV29-1 and J usage is TRBJ2-7, with D perhaps TRBD1 (5 bases). Germline V gene sequence: CDR1 SQVTM, CDR2 ANQGSEA. V shed 6 bases and J shed 0 bases, with 12 bases lying between them. The CDR3 extends over 13 amino acids. This chain's CDR3 is CSVGAGLSYEQYF. CDR3 DNA: TGCAGCGTGGGCGCAGGGCTCTCCTACGAGCAGTACTTC.

In this sample, this clone turned up once. The chain couples TRBV7-8 to TRBJ2-7, with 10 bases matching TRBD1. CDR3 size: 16 residues. Germline CDR1 reads SGHVS; CDR2 reads FQNEAQ. The trim removed 4 bases at V and 2 bases at J, leaving 8 bases unmatched. The CDR3: CASSYKPGQGTYEQYF. Written as DNA, the CDR3 is TGTGCCAGCAGCTATAAGCCGGGACAGGGGACCTACGAGCAGTACTTC.